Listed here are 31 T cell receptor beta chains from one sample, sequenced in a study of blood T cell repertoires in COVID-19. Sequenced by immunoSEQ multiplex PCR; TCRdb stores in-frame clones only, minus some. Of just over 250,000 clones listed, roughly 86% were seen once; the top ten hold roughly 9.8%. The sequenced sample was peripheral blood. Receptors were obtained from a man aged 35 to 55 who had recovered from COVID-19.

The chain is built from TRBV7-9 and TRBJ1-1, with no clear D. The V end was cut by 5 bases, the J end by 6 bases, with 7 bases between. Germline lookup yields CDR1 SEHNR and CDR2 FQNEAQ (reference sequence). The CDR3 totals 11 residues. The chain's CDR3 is CASSRGAEAFF. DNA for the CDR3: TGTGCCAGCAGCCGCGGCGCTGAAGCTTTCTTT. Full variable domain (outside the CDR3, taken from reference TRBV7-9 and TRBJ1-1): DTGVSQNPRHKITKRGQNVTFRCDPISEHNRLYWYRQTLGQGPEFLTYFQNEAQLEKSRLLSDRFSAERPKGSFSTLEIQRTEQGDSAMYLCASSRGAEAFFGQGTRLTVV.

Written as DNA, the CDR3 is TGTGCCAGCAACTTGCTAGCGGTGGCCGTGGATACGCAGTATTTT. This translates into CASNLLAVAVDTQYF. The chain employs TRBV2 and TRBJ2-3; 7 nucleotides line up with TRBD2. CDR1 and CDR2 (germline): SNHLY, FYNNEI. Germline trimming cut 7 bases from V and 6 bases from J; bases unmatched to any gene: 13. The CDR3 spans 15 residues.

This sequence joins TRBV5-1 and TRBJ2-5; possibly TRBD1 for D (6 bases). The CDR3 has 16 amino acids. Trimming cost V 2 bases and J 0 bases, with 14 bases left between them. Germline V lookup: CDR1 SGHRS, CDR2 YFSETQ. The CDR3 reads CASSFTGSGYQETQYF. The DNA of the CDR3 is TGCGCCAGCAGCTTCACAGGGTCGGGGTACCAAGAGACCCAGTACTTC.

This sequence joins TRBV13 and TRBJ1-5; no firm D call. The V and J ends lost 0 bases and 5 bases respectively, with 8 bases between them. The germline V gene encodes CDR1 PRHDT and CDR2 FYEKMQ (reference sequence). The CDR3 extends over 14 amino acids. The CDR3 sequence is CASSLGGGHQPQHF. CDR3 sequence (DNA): TGTGCCAGCAGCTTAGGTGGAGGGCATCAGCCCCAGCATTTT.

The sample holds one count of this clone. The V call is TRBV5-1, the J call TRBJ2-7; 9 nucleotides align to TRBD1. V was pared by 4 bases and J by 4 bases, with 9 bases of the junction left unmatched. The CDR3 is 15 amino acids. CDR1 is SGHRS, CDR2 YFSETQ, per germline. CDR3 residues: CASSPGGQGRYEQYF. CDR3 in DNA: TGCGCCAGCAGCCCAGGGGGACAGGGAAGATACGAGCAGTACTTC.

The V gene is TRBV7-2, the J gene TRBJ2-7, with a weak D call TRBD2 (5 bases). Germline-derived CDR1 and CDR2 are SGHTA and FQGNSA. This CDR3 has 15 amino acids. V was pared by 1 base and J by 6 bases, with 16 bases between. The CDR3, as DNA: TGTGCCAGCAGCTTAGATGAGCGGCGCTCTCTCGAGCAGTACTTC. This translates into CASSLDERRSLEQYF.

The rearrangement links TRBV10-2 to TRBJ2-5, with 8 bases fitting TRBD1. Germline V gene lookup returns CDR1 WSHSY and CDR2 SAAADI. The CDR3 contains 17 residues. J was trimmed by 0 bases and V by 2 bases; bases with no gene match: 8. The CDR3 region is CASSEGSNRGNQETQYF. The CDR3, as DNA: TGCGCCAGCAGTGAGGGCTCGAACAGGGGGAACCAAGAGACCCAGTACTTC.

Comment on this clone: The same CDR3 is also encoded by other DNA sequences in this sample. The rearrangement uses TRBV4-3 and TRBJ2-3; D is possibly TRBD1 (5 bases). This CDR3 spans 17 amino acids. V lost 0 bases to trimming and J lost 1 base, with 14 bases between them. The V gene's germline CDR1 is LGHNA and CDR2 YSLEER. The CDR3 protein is CASSQEPRAGGTDTQYF. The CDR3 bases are TGCGCCAGCAGCCAAGAGCCCAGGGCCGGAGGCACAGATACGCAGTATTTT.

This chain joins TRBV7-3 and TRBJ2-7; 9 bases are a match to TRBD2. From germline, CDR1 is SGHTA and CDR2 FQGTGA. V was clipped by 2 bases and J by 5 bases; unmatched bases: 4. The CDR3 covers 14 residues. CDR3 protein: CASSLLAGPHEQYF. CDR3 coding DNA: TGTGCCAGCAGCTTACTAGCGGGGCCCCACGAGCAGTACTTC.

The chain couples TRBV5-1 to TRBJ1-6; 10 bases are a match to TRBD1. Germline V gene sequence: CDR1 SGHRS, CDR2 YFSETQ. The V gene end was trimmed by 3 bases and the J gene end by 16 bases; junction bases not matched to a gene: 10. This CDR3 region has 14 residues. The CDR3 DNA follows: TGCGCCAGCAGCTCCCCGGGACAGGGGAAGGCTCTCCACTTT. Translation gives CASSSPGQGKALHF.

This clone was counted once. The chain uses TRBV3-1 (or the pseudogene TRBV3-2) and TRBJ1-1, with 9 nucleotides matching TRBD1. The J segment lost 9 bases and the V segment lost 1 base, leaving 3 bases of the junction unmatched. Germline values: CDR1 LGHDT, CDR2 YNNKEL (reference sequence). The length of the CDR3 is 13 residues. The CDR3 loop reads CASSQGYRGQAFF. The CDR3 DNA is TGTGCCAGCAGCCAAGGGTACAGGGGGCAAGCTTTCTTT.

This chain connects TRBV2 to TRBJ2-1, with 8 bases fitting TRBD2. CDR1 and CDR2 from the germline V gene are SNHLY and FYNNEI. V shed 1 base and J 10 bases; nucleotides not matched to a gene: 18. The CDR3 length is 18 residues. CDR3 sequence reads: CASSEGARAREGRGEQFF. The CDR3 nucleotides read TGTGCCAGCAGTGAAGGGGCGAGGGCCCGGGAGGGCCGGGGAGAGCAGTTCTTC. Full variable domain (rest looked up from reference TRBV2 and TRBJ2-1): EPEVTQTPSHQVTQMGQEVILRCVPISNHLYFYWYRQILGQKVEFLVSFYNNEISEKSEIFDDQFSVERPDGSNFTLKIRSTKLEDSAMYFCASSEGARAREGRGEQFFGPGTRLTVL.

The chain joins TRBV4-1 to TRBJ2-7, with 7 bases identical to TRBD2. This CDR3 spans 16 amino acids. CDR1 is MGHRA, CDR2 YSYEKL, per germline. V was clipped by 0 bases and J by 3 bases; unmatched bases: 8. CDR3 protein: CASSQETQRGYYEQYF. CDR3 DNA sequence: TGCGCCAGCAGCCAAGAGACGCAGCGGGGATACTACGAGCAGTACTTC.

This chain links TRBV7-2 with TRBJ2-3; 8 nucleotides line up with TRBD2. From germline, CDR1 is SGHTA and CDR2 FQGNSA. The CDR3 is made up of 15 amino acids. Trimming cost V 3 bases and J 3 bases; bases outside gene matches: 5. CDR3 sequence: CASSFSPSGTDTQYF. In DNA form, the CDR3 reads TGTGCCAGCAGCTTTAGCCCTAGCGGGACAGATACGCAGTATTTT.

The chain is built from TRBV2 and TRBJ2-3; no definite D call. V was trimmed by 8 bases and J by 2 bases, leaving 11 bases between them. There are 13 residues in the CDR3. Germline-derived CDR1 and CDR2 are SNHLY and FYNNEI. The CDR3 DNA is TGTGCCAGCGGTCAGGAAATCACAGATACGCAGTATTTT. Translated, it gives CASGQEITDTQYF.

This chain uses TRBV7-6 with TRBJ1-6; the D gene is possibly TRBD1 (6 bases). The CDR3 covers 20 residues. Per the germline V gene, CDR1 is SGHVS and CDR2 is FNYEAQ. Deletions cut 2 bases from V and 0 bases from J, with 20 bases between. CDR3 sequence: CASSLIAVGASSSYNSPLHF. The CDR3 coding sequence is TGTGCCAGCAGCTTAATTGCAGTGGGGGCGTCGAGCTCCTATAATTCACCCCTCCACTTT.

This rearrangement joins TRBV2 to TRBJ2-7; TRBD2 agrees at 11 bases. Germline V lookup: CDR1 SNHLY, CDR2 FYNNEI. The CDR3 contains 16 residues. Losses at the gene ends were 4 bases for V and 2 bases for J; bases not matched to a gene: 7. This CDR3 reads CASSVGGGLAAYEQYF. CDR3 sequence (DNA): TGTGCCAGCAGTGTTGGTGGGGGACTAGCGGCCTACGAGCAGTACTTC.

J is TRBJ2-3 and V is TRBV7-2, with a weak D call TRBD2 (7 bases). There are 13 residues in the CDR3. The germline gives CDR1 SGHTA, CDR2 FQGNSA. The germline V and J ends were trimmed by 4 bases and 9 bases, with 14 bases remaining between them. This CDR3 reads CASSSGGLLTQYF. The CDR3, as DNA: TGTGCCAGCAGCTCGGGGGGCCTCCTGACGCAGTATTTT. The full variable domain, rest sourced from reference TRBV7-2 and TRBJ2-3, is GAGVSQSPSNKVTEKGKDVELRCDPISGHTALYWYRQSLGQGLEFLIYFQGNSAPDKSGLPSDRFSAERTGGSVSTLTIQRTQQEDSAVYLCASSSGGLLTQYFGPGTRLTVL.

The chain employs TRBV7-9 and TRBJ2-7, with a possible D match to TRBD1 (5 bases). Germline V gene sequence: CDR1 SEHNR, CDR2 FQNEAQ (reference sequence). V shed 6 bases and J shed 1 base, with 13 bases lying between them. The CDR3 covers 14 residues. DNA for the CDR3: TGTGCCAGCAGTTTCCTTCCAGGGTCCTACGAGCAGTACTTC. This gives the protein CASSFLPGSYEQYF. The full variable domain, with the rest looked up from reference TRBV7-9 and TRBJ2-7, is DTGVSQNPRHKITKRGQNVTFRCDPISEHNRLYWYRQTLGQGPEFLTYFQNEAQLEKSRLLSDRFSAERPKGSFSTLEIQRTEQGDSAMYLCASSFLPGSYEQYFGPGTRLTVT.

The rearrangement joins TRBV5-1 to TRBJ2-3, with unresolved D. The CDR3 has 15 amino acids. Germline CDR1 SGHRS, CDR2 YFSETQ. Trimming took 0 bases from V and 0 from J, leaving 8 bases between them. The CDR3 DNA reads TGCGCCAGCAGCTTGGAGCACCCTAGCACAGATACGCAGTATTTT. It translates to CASSLEHPSTDTQYF. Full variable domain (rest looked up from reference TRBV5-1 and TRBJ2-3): KAGVTQTPRYLIKTRGQQVTLSCSPISGHRSVSWYQQTPGQGLQFLFEYFSETQRNKGNFPGRFSGRQFSNSRSEMNVSTLELGDSALYLCASSLEHPSTDTQYFGPGTRLTVL.

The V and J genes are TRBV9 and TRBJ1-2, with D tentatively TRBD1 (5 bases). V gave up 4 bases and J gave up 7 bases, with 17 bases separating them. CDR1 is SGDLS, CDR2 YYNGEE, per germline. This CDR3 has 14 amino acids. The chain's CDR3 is CASSTGTGGLGYTF. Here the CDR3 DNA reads TGTGCCAGCAGCACTGGGACCGGGGGACTTGGCTACACCTTC.

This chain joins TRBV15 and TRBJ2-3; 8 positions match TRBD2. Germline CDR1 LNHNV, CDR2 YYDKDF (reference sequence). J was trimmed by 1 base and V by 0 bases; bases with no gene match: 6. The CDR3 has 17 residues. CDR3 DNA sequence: TGTGCCACCAGCAGAGAGCGGGGGGCTGGCGGCACAGATACGCAGTATTTT. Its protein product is CATSRERGAGGTDTQYF.

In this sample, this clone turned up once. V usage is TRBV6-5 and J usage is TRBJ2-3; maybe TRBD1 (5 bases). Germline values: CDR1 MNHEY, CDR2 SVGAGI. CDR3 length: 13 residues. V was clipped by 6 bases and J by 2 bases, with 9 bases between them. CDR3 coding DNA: TGTGCCAGCAGGTCCGGACACACAGATACGCAGTATTTT. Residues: CASRSGHTDTQYF.

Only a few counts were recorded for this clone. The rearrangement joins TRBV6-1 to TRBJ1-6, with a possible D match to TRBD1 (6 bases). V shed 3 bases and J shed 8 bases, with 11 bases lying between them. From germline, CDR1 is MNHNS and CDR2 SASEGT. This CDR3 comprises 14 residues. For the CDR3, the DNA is TGTGCCAGCAGTGAGGGGGCCCGACATTCACCCCTCCACTTT. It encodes CASSEGARHSPLHF.

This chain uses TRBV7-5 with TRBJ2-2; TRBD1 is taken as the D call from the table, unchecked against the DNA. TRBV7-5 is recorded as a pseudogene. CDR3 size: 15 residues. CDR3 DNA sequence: TGTGCCAGAAGCCCACCAGACAGGGGTCCCGGGGAGCTGTTTTTT. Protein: CARSPPDRGPGELFF.

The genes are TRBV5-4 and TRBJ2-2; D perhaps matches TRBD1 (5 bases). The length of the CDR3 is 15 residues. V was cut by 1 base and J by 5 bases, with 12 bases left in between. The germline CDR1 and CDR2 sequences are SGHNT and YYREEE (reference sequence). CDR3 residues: CASSLYQGQTGELFF. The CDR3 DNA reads TGTGCCAGCAGCTTGTACCAGGGCCAAACCGGGGAGCTGTTTTTT.

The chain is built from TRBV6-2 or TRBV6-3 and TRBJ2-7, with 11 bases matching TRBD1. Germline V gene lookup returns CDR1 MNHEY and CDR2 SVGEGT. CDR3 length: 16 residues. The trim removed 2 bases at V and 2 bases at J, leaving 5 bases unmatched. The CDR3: CASSYPPGQGAYEQYF. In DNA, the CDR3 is TGTGCCAGCAGTTACCCCCCGGGACAGGGGGCCTACGAGCAGTACTTC.

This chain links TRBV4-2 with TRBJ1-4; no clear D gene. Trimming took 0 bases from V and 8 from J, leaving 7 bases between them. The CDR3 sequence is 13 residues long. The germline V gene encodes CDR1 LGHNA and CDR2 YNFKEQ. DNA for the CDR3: TGTGCCAGCAGCCAAGATATACGGGAAAAACTGTTTTTT. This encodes CASSQDIREKLFF.

CDR3 sequence: CASTGQGTPPGNTIYF. In nucleotides, the CDR3 is TGTGCCAGCACCGGACAGGGGACTCCTCCTGGAAACACCATATATTTT. The chain is built from TRBV5-6 and TRBJ1-3, with TRBD1 identical over 9 bases. CDR3 length: 16 residues. CDR1 SGHDT and CDR2 YYEEEE come from the germline V gene. V gave up 6 bases and J gave up 2 bases; unmatched junction bases: 9.

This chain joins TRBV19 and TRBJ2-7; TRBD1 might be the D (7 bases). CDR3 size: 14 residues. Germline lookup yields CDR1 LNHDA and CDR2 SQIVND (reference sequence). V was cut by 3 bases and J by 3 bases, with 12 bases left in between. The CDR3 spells CASSIAGQYYEQYF. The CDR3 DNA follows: TGTGCCAGTAGTATTGCGGGACAGTACTACGAGCAGTACTTC.

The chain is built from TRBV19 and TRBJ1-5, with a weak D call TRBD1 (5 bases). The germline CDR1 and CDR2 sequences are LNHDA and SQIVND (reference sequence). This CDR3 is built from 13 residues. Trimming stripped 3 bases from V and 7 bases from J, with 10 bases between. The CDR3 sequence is CASSIGQMQPQHF. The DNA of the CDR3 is TGTGCCAGTAGTATCGGACAAATGCAGCCCCAGCATTTT. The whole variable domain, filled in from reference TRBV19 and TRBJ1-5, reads DGGITQSPKYLFRKEGQNVTLSCEQNLNHDAMYWYRQDPGQGLRLIYYSQIVNDFQKGDIAEGYSVSREKKESFPLTVTSAQKNPTAFYLCASSIGQMQPQHFGDGTRLSIL.